This is a list of T cell receptor beta chains from one sample in a study of blood T cell repertoires in COVID-19. Measured with immunoSEQ multiplex PCR; TCRdb has only the in-frame clones, and not every one. Of roughly 200,000 clones listed, around 86% are singletons. The sequencing sample was made of PBMCs or T cells enriched from blood (not recorded which). These receptors all stem from a woman in her thirties or forties with acute COVID-19. Both conserved end residues are part of each CDR3. The D gene is left open where the match is weak. For some rows the clone size is stated as once, few or many, or as a class when expanded; others skip it.

cdr3_nt cdr3_aa v_call d_call clone_size j_call
TGCAGTGCTAGTCCCGGGACAGGGGCCACAAATTCACCCCTCCACTTT CSASPGTGATNSPLHF TRBV20-1 TRBD1 NA TRBJ1-6
TGTGCCAGCGGGACTGGACTAGTGGTTAACGAGCAGTACTTC CASGTGLVVNEQYF TRBV11-3 TRBD2 NA TRBJ2-7
TGCGCCAGCAGCTTGGGGGACAGGCCCATGTACAATGAGCAGTTCTTC CASSLGDRPMYNEQFF TRBV5-1 TRBD1 NA TRBJ2-1
TGTGCCAGCACCCCCCAGGGACTCTCTGGGGCCAACGTCCTGACTTTC CASTPQGLSGANVLTF TRBV2 NA NA TRBJ2-6
TGTGCCAGCAGGATCTCAGGACTAGCGGGAGGGCCAGTCCACGAGCAGTACTTC CASRISGLAGGPVHEQYF TRBV27 TRBD2 NA TRBJ2-7
TGTGCCAGCAGTTTGGGACACTATCAGCCCCAGCATTTT CASSLGHYQPQHF TRBV12-3/TRBV12-4 NA once TRBJ1-5
TGTGCCTGGAGTCCGGGACAGGGGGCTGCACCCCTCCACTTT CAWSPGQGAAPLHF TRBV30 TRBD1 once TRBJ1-6
TGTGCCACCTCCCCCGTTAGCGGGCCCGGGGAGCTGTTTTTT CATSPVSGPGELFF TRBV28 TRBD2 NA TRBJ2-2
TGTGCCAGCAGCCTAGACAGCCGAGGAAACACCATATATTTT CASSLDSRGNTIYF TRBV28 NA NA TRBJ1-3
TGTGCCAGCTCATTAATGGGACAGGGCGCCAATGAGCAGTTCTTC CASSLMGQGANEQFF TRBV18 TRBD1 NA TRBJ2-1
TGCAGCGTTAAGGGACAGGGGAATCAGCCCCAGCATTTT CSVKGQGNQPQHF TRBV29-1 TRBD1 NA TRBJ1-5
TGTGCCACCCAAGACAGGCTGAACACTGAAGCTTTCTTT CATQDRLNTEAFF TRBV19 NA NA TRBJ1-1
TGTGCCAGTAGTGGACAGGGAGGTGAAAAACTGTTTTTT CASSGQGGEKLFF TRBV19 TRBD1 once TRBJ1-4
TGTGCCAGCAGCCAGGGGCGAGTCTACGAGCAGTACTTC CASSQGRVYEQYF TRBV14 NA NA TRBJ2-7
TGCGCCAGCAGTGCTGGGGCTCTGCAAGTGGCAGATACGCAGTATTTT CASSAGALQVADTQYF TRBV10-2 NA NA TRBJ2-3
TGCGCCAGCAGCCCTACCGGGACAGGCAATCAGCCCCAGCATTTT CASSPTGTGNQPQHF TRBV5-1 TRBD1 NA TRBJ1-5
TGTGCCAGCAGCTTACTCGGCACCGGGGAGCTGTTTTTT CASSLLGTGELFF TRBV11-2 NA NA TRBJ2-2
TGCGCCAGCAGCTTGGGACTAGTTTTCCCAGATACGCAGTATTTT CASSLGLVFPDTQYF TRBV5-1 NA NA TRBJ2-3
TGTGCCAGCAGCTTAAAAACCGGGACAGGGTTTCACTACGAGCAGTACTTC CASSLKTGTGFHYEQYF TRBV7-2 TRBD1 few TRBJ2-7
TGTGCCTGGAGTGTCGCCCAACCCCCGAGGGGAAACACCATATATTTT CAWSVAQPPRGNTIYF TRBV30 NA NA TRBJ1-3
TGCGCCAGCAGCGACGGGGGGCTGAACACTGAAGCTTTCTTT CASSDGGLNTEAFF TRBV5-1 NA NA TRBJ1-1
TGTGCCAGCAGTTTCGGGGTCTCAGATACGCAGTATTTT CASSFGVSDTQYF TRBV27 NA NA TRBJ2-3
TGCGCCAGCAGTCACTCTACAGGGCTGGGGACTGAAGCTTTCTTT CASSHSTGLGTEAFF TRBV23-1 NA NA TRBJ1-1
TGTGCCAGCCGACAGAGTGAGAACTATGGCTACACCTTC CASRQSENYGYTF TRBV9 NA many TRBJ1-2
TGTGCCAGCAGCCAACCACAGGGGAGAGGGACTGAAGCTTTCTTT CASSQPQGRGTEAFF TRBV11-2 TRBD1 NA TRBJ1-1
TGTGCCAGCAGCCAAGATTGGACCGGGCCGAGGGCCGGGGAGCTGTTTTTT CASSQDWTGPRAGELFF TRBV3-1/TRBV3-2 NA NA TRBJ2-2
TGTGCCACCTCCGGACAGGGGGCGCGGGTTGCAGGTCTGGAGACCCAGTACTTC CATSGQGARVAGLETQYF TRBV19 TRBD1 NA TRBJ2-5
TGTGCCCGCACGAGACGCCCCCCCGCGGATGAAGCTTTCTTT CARTRRPPADEAFF TRBV27 NA NA TRBJ1-1
TGTGCCAGCAGGGGAGGATTCGGGGAGCTGTTTTTT CASRGGFGELFF TRBV12-3/TRBV12-4 NA NA TRBJ2-2
TGTGCCAGCAGCCACCGGACAGGAATGGCTTCTAACTATGGCTACACCTTC CASSHRTGMASNYGYTF TRBV3-1/TRBV3-2 TRBD1 NA TRBJ1-2
TGTGCCAGCAAGTTGGGACTCGGGGAGCTGTTTTTT CASKLGLGELFF TRBV28 NA NA TRBJ2-2
TGTGCCACCAGTGATCCTGGGACTAGCGGGAGAAATGAGCAGTTCTTC CATSDPGTSGRNEQFF TRBV24-1 TRBD2 NA TRBJ2-1
TGCGCCAGCAGCTTGGCCGTAAGCACCAGGGGGGACACTGAAGCTTTCTTT CASSLAVSTRGDTEAFF TRBV5-1 TRBD1 once TRBJ1-1
TGTGCCAGCAGCTCCGACAGGGGGCGATACAATGAGCAGTTCTTC CASSSDRGRYNEQFF TRBV11-3 TRBD1 NA TRBJ2-1
TGTGCCAGCAGCTTAACCTCACAGGGGTCGGGCTACACCTTC CASSLTSQGSGYTF TRBV7-3 TRBD1 few TRBJ1-2
TGTGCCAGCAGTCCCCAGGAGGGGACTAGCGGGATAGGAGAGACCCAGTACTTC CASSPQEGTSGIGETQYF TRBV6-6 TRBD2 NA TRBJ2-5
TGTGCCAGCAGTTTATCGGCTGCAGGGGGCCTCTTTGCTTTCTTT CASSLSAAGGLFAFF TRBV27 TRBD1 NA TRBJ1-1
TGTGCCAGTAGTCCAATAAACAGGGAGGGCTACACCTTC CASSPINREGYTF TRBV19 NA NA TRBJ1-2
TGTGCCAGCAGCTGGCCGGGACAGGGGGCGTACGAGCAGTACTTC CASSWPGQGAYEQYF TRBV6-2/TRBV6-3 TRBD1 NA TRBJ2-7